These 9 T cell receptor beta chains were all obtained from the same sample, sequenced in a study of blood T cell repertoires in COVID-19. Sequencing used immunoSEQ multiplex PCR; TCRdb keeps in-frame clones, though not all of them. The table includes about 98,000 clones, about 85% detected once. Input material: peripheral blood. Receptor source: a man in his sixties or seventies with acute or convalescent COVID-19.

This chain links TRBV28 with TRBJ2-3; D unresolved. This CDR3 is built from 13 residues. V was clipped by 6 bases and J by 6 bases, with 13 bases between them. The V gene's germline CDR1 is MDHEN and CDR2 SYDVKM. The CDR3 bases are TGTGCCAGCAGCGCCCCGGTCAGGGATACGCAGTATTTT. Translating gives CASSAPVRDTQYF.

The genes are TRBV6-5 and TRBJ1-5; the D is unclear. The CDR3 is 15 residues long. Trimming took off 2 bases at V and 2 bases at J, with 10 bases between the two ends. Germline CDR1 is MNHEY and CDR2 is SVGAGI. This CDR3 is CASSYTTGGNQPQHF. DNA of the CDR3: TGTGCCAGCAGTTACACCACCGGGGGCAATCAGCCCCAGCATTTT.

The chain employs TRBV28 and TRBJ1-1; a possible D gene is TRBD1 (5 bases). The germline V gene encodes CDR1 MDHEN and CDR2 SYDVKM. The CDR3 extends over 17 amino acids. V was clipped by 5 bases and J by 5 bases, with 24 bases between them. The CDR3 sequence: CASSGRLGNPEGTEAFF. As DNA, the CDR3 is TGTGCCAGCAGTGGCCGGTTAGGGAACCCGGAGGGGACTGAAGCTTTCTTT.

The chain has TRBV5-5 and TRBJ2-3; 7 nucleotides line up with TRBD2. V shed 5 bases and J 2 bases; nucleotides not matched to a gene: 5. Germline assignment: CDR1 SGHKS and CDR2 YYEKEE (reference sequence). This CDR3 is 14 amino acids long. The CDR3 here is CASRSGTTTDTQYF. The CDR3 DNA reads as TGTGCCAGCAGATCCGGGACTACCACAGATACGCAGTATTTT.

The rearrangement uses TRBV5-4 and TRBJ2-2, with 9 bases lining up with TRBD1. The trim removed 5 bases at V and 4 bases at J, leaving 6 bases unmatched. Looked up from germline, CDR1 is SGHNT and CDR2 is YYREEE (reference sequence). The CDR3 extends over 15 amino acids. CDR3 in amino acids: CASRFTGGSTGELFF. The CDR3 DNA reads TGTGCCAGCAGATTCACAGGGGGCAGCACCGGGGAGCTGTTTTTT.

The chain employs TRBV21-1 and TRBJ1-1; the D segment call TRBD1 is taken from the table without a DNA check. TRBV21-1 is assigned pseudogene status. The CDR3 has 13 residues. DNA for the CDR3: TGTGCCATCCGGACAGAGTCGAACACTGAAGCTTTCTTT. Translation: CAIRTESNTEAFF.

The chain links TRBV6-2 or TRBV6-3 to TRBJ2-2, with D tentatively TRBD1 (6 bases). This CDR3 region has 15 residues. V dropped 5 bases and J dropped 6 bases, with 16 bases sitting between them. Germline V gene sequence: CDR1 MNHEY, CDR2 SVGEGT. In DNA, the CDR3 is TGTGCCAGCAGTCCCAGGGGTGGGGCTTCCGGGGAGCTGTTTTTT. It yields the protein CASSPRGGASGELFF.

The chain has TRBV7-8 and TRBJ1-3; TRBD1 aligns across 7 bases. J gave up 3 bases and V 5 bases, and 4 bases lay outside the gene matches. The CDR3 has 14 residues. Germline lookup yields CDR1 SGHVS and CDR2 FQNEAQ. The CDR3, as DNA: TGTGCCAGCAGCGCAGACAGGGATGGAAACACCATATATTTT. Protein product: CASSADRDGNTIYF.

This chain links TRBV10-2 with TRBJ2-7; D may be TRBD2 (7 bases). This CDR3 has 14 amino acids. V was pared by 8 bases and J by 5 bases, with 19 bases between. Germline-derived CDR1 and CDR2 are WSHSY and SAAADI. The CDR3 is CASSGGGGRDEQYF. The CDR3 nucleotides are TGCGCCAGCTCTGGAGGGGGGGGGCGGGACGAGCAGTACTTC.